The next 23 T cell receptor beta chains were all read from a single sample in a study of blood T cells in healthy people across ages. Together with a sample-barcoded 5' primer, a J-beta primer mix was included in a second PCR lasting roughly 7 to 11 cycles. One entry per CDR3 protein, called by TCRdb with MiXCR from the 5' RACE reads. The sample lists a few hundred thousand distinct CDR3 sequences, about 25% seen once, with 3% to 4% in the top ten. These data are also associated with another study on T cells of mothers and their children.

Material: blood. These receptors were collected from a boy aged 2 to 9 in good health.

The rearrangement links TRBV12-3 or TRBV12-4 to TRBJ2-1; 8 positions agree with TRBD2. This CDR3 has 15 residues. V was pared by 3 bases and J by 7 bases, with 8 bases of the junction left unmatched. This CDR3 reads CASSFRGLGNNEQFF. The CDR3 region has the DNA TGTGCCAGCAGTTTTAGGGGACTAGGGAATAATGAGCAGTTCTTC.

This clonotype showed up just a few times. This CDR3 is CASSQGGGEQYF. The CDR3 DNA is TGTGCCAGCAGTCAGGGGGGGGGCGAGCAGTACTTC. J is TRBJ2-5 and V is TRBV12-3 or TRBV12-4, with D perhaps TRBD1 or TRBD2 (7 bases each). Judging by the DNA end, TRBJ2-7 fits better; the J call may be wrong. This CDR3 is 12 amino acids long.

This clonotype was observed a single time. The rearrangement joins TRBV3-1 to TRBJ2-3, with D unclear. Trimming took off 3 bases at V and 6 bases at J, with 10 bases between the two ends. The CDR3 sequence is 13 residues long. CDR1 and CDR2 from the germline V gene are LGHDT and YNNKEL (reference sequence). The CDR3 DNA reads TGTGCCAGCAGCCATACAACGGCCGATACGCAGTATTTT. As protein: CASSHTTADTQYF.

The V and J genes are TRBV6-6 and TRBJ2-1; D possibly matches TRBD1 or TRBD2 (6 bases each). The end of the DNA is better explained by TRBJ2-5, so the J call may be wrong. This CDR3 comprises 16 residues. CDR1 and CDR2 from the germline V gene are MNHNY and SVGAGI (reference sequence). The CDR3, as DNA: TGTGCCAGCAGTTACTCGGGGGGCGCGGGTTTAGAGACCCAGTACTTC. Protein product: CASSYSGGAGLETQYF.

This clonotype was recorded once. This chain links TRBV29-1 with TRBJ2-3; 8 bases fit TRBD1. This CDR3 is built from 13 residues. Germline lookup yields CDR1 SQVTM and CDR2 ANQGSEA. Trimming took 8 bases from V and 3 from J; bases not matched to a gene: 7. As DNA, the CDR3 is TGCAGCTTATCAACAGGGGGAACAGATACGCAGTATTTT. Encoded protein: CSLSTGGTDTQYF.

Only a few counts were recorded for this clonotype. The CDR3 spells CASSKGGGTDTQYF. The CDR3 coding sequence is TGTGCCAGCAGCAAGGGGGGGGGCACAGATACGCAGTATTTT. The V call is TRBV7-2, the J call TRBJ2-3; D is perhaps TRBD2 (7 bases). V lost 5 bases and J 1 base, leaving 10 bases between the germline ends. The CDR3 totals 14 residues. Germline V gene sequence: CDR1 SGHTA, CDR2 FQGNSA.

The gene calls are TRBV7-9 and TRBJ2-7; TRBD1 matches at 9 bases. The CDR3 length is 15 residues. Germline V gives CDR1 SEHNR, CDR2 FQNEAQ (reference sequence). V was clipped by 5 bases and J by 0 bases; unmatched bases: 5. The CDR3, as DNA: TGTGCCAGCAGCCCGGGACAGGGACTCTCCTACGAGCAGTACTTC. This gives the protein CASSPGQGLSYEQYF.

Of note for this clonotype: At one of its ends the junction is not consistent with the germline gene, which may arise from a read error. The chain links TRBV5-1 to TRBJ1-2, with a possible D match to TRBD1 (6 bases). The CDR3 has 14 amino acids. The germline V gene has CDR1 SGHRS and CDR2 YFSETQ. The CDR3 loop is CATSGQPTNYGYTF. As DNA, the CDR3 is TGCGCCACCAGCGGACAGCCAACTAACTATGGCTACACCTTC.

This clonotype was detected a few times. The chain recombines TRBV2 with TRBJ2-2; 9 nucleotides line up with TRBD1. The CDR3 has 16 residues. Trimming cost V 4 bases and J 3 bases; bases outside gene matches: 6. Germline-derived CDR1 and CDR2 are SNHLY and FYNNEI. The CDR3 nucleotides read TGTGCCAGCAGTGGTGGACAGGGGTGGGACACCGGGGAGCTGTTTTTT. Its translation is CASSGGQGWDTGELFF.

This clonotype was picked up a small number of times. The rearrangement uses TRBV7-9 and TRBJ1-1; D is possibly TRBD1 (5 bases). This CDR3 has 16 amino acids. Germline CDR1 is SEHNR and CDR2 is FQNEAQ (reference sequence). Trimming removed 2 bases at V and 6 bases at J, with 19 bases between. In DNA form, the CDR3 reads TGTGCCAGCAGCTTATGGCGGGGCAGTTTCGACGCTGAAGCTTTCTTT. Amino acids: CASSLWRGSFDAEAFF.

The table lists this clonotype with a few counts. The chain is built from TRBV16 and TRBJ1-2; D not certain. This CDR3 comprises 15 residues. Germline lookup yields CDR1 KGHSY and CDR2 FQNENV. The V gene lost 3 bases and the J gene lost 0 bases, with 11 bases spanning the gap. CDR3 region: CASSQMVQTNYGYTF. CDR3 nucleotide sequence: TGTGCCAGCAGCCAGATGGTTCAGACTAACTATGGCTACACCTTC.

V is TRBV29-1 and J is TRBJ2-5; the match to TRBD1 covers 8 bases. CDR3 length: 13 residues. The V segment lost 8 bases and the J segment 4 bases; nucleotides outside the gene matches: 9. CDR1 is SQVTM and CDR2 is ANQGSEA in the germline V gene. The chain's CDR3 is CSMTGVGVETQYF. CDR3 nucleotides: TGCAGCATGACAGGGGTGGGAGTAGAGACCCAGTACTTC.

The chain is built from TRBV2 and TRBJ1-4; maybe TRBD1 (5 bases). From germline, CDR1 is SNHLY and CDR2 FYNNEI. V was cut by 5 bases and J by 0 bases, with 7 bases left in between. The length of the CDR3 is 14 residues. The CDR3 region is CASSHRSTNEKLFF. CDR3 nucleotide sequence: TGTGCCAGCAGTCACAGGTCAACTAATGAAAAACTGTTTTTT.

The chain carries TRBV10-3 and TRBJ2-5, with 7 bases fitting TRBD2. Near its end, the DNA agrees better with TRBJ2-7, so the J call may be wrong. The CDR3 length is 14 residues. Germline CDR1 reads ENHRY; CDR2 reads SYGVKD. The CDR3 sequence: CAIRSVAGQYEQYF. CDR3 nucleotides: TGTGCCATCCGTTCTGTAGCGGGTCAATACGAGCAGTACTTC.

This clonotype was observed at least ten times. The chain couples TRBV10-3 to TRBJ2-5; D ambiguous. Looked up from germline, CDR1 is ENHRY and CDR2 is SYGVKD. V was trimmed by 2 bases and J by 3 bases, leaving 13 bases between them. The CDR3 loop spans 15 amino acids. CDR3 nucleotides: TGTGCCATCAGTGAGGGTCTACCCCCTAAAGAGACCCAGTACTTC. Residues: CAISEGLPPKETQYF.

The chain joins TRBV12-3 or TRBV12-4 to TRBJ2-7; TRBD1 aligns across 7 bases. The CDR3 extends over 14 amino acids. The V and J ends lost 7 bases and 2 bases, in that order; junction bases with no gene match: 8. The CDR3 coding sequence is TGTGCCAGCAACTTTGGGGACAGCACCTACGAGCAGTACTTC. Translating it yields CASNFGDSTYEQYF.

This sequence joins TRBV3-1 and TRBJ2-4, with no clear D. Germline values: CDR1 LGHDT, CDR2 YNNKEL (reference sequence). The V gene lost 4 bases and the J gene lost 8 bases, with 12 bases spanning the gap. CDR3 length: 13 amino acids. The CDR3 DNA reads TGTGCCAGCAGCCCCGTGGGCGGCCACATTCAGTACTTC. It translates to CASSPVGGHIQYF.

This clonotype was seen only a few times. This sequence joins TRBV20-1 and TRBJ2-2, with D possibly being TRBD1 or TRBD2 (5 bases each). V lost 1 base to trimming and J lost 6 bases, with 9 bases between them. Germline V gene data show CDR1 as DFQATT and CDR2 as SNEGSKA (reference sequence). The CDR3 loop spans 13 amino acids. CDR3 sequence (DNA): TGCAGTGCTAGAGCTAGCAGGGCCGGGGAGCTGTTTTTT. This gives the protein CSARASRAGELFF.

This clonotype has more than one count but fewer than ten. V usage is TRBV6-6 and J usage is TRBJ1-5; D gene uncertain. The CDR3 spans 13 residues. Germline V CDR1 and CDR2: MNHNY, SVGAGI (reference sequence). V lost 0 bases to trimming and J lost 7 bases, with 7 bases between them. The CDR3 region has the DNA TGTGCCAGCAGTTACTCGGCAGACCAGCCCCAGCATTTT. It is translated as CASSYSADQPQHF.

The CDR3 spells CASSQQGGSNQPQHF. CDR3 coding DNA: TGTGCCAGCAGCCAACAGGGAGGGAGCAATCAGCCCCAGCATTTT. This rearrangement joins TRBV9 to TRBJ1-5; the D gene is possibly TRBD1 (6 bases). Trimming removed 4 bases from V and 1 base from J, with 12 bases in between. The CDR3 has 15 amino acids. Germline-derived CDR1 and CDR2 are SGDLS and YYNGEE.

The CDR3 coding sequence is TGCAGTGCTAATCTAGCGGGGGGGCCAAACGAGCAGTACTTC. As protein: CSANLAGGPNEQYF. V gene TRBV20-1 combines with J gene TRBJ2-7, with 12 bases that match TRBD2. The CDR3 is 14 amino acids. Unmatched junction bases numbered 6, after V lost 4 bases and J lost 5 bases. Germline V gene lookup returns CDR1 DFQATT and CDR2 SNEGSKA (reference sequence).

This chain connects TRBV15 to TRBJ1-2; 10 positions match TRBD1. In germline, CDR1 is LNHNV, CDR2 YYDKDF (reference sequence). The CDR3 loop spans 16 amino acids. The ends lost 5 bases at V and 5 bases at J; junction bases unmatched: 11. The CDR3 sequence: CATSSGQGGFGYGYTF. The CDR3 nucleotides read TGTGCCACCAGCTCAGGACAGGGGGGATTTGGTTATGGCTACACCTTC.

The chain joins TRBV4-2 to TRBJ2-5; 9 bases line up with TRBD2. The V gene's germline CDR1 is LGHNA and CDR2 YNFKEQ. V was clipped by 1 base and J by 5 bases; unmatched bases: 8. The CDR3 is made up of 16 amino acids. The CDR3 is CASSQGLAERAETQYF. In DNA, the CDR3 is TGTGCCAGCAGCCAAGGACTAGCGGAGAGAGCGGAGACCCAGTACTTC.